These 27 T cell receptor beta chains were sequenced from one sample in a study of T cell repertoires in cytomegalovirus infection. Which antigens these TCRs recognize remains unknown. TCRdb fed the reads into MiXCR, producing one record per CDR3 protein. The repertoire has some 270,000 distinct CDR3 sequences, 22% of them found once; the top ten carry roughly 19%. Sequences were derived from cultured PBMCs, sampled from culture after CMV antigen stimulation. The origin of the receptors is a human donor in good health (CMV status not recorded). Some clones in this sample may be carry-over from other donors' samples.

The chain couples TRBV4-3 to TRBJ1-1; D gene ambiguous. Trimming cost V 1 base and J 6 bases, with 9 bases left between them. Germline values: CDR1 LGHNA, CDR2 YSLEER. The CDR3 extends over 13 amino acids. CDR3 coding DNA: TGCGCCAGCAGCCAAGTTATCGACTCTGAAGCTTTCTTT. It yields the protein CASSQVIDSEAFF.

The chain has TRBV7-9 and TRBJ2-1; no clear D. The CDR3 runs to 10 residues. Germline CDR1 and CDR2: SEHNR and FQNEAQ (reference sequence). The V end was cut by 11 bases, the J end by 3 bases, with 5 bases between. The CDR3 coding sequence is TGTGCCGTTGGCTACAATGAGCAGTTCTTC. Protein product: CAVGYNEQFF.

This clonotype was observed a few times. This chain links TRBV27 with TRBJ2-1, with D possibly TRBD1 on 5 matching bases. Trimming took 5 bases from V and 7 from J, leaving 18 bases between them. This CDR3 comprises 15 residues. CDR1 MNHEY and CDR2 SMNVEV come from the germline V gene (reference sequence). For the CDR3, the DNA is TGTGCCAGCAGTCCCCAGGCAGGGTTGGCGAATGAGCAGTTCTTC. This gives the protein CASSPQAGLANEQFF.

The V and J genes are TRBV6-2 or TRBV6-3 and TRBJ2-7; 8 positions agree with TRBD1. CDR1 is MNHEY, CDR2 SVGEGT, per germline. The CDR3 extends over 16 amino acids. V lost 6 bases to trimming and J lost 0 bases; unmatched junction nucleotides: 10. The CDR3 loop is CASSPTGTGFSYEQYV. CDR3 nucleotides: TGTGCCAGCAGCCCCACCGGGACAGGTTTCTCCTACGAGCAGTACGTC.

The chain uses TRBV6-1 and TRBJ2-2; 9 positions agree with TRBD2. V was pared by 1 base and J by 4 bases, with 1 base of the junction left unmatched. The CDR3 loop spans 15 amino acids. Germline lookup yields CDR1 MNHNS and CDR2 SASEGT. DNA of the CDR3: TGTGCCAGCAGTGAAGTTAGCGGGAGCACCGGGGAGCTGTTTTTT. The encoded protein is CASSEVSGSTGELFF.

The chain is built from TRBV2 and TRBJ2-4, with 10 bases fitting TRBD2. This CDR3 region has 17 residues. CDR1 is SNHLY and CDR2 is FYNNEI in the germline V gene. Trimming at V came to 4 bases and at J to 10 bases, leaving 16 bases not matched to a gene. The CDR3 bases are TGTGCCAGCAGTGGAGATAGCGGGAGGCCCTTTGGGTGGATTCAGTACTTC. This sequence encodes CASSGDSGRPFGWIQYF. Looking up the rest from reference TRBV2 and TRBJ2-4 gives the full variable domain: EPEVTQTPSHQVTQMGQEVILRCVPISNHLYFYWYRQILGQKVEFLVSFYNNEISEKSEIFDDQFSVERPDGSNFTLKIRSTKLEDSAMYFCASSGDSGRPFGWIQYFGAGTRLSVL.

This clonotype was recorded many times. The chain uses TRBV7-2 and TRBJ2-1; a possible D gene is TRBD2 (6 bases). This CDR3 spans 15 amino acids. Germline CDR1 and CDR2: SGHTA and FQGNSA. Trimming removed 5 bases from V and 6 bases from J, with 17 bases in between. CDR3 nucleotides: TGTGCCAGCAGCCAAACCACTAGCAGGAGCAATGAGCAGTTCTTC. This gives the protein CASSQTTSRSNEQFF.

This clonotype came up a few times. The chain carries TRBV7-9 and TRBJ2-5; D is unresolved. Between the trimmed V and J ends, which lost 1 base and 2 bases, there was a span of 8 bases. The CDR3 sequence is 14 residues long. The germline V gene encodes CDR1 SEHNR and CDR2 FQNEAQ (reference sequence). CDR3 sequence: CASSLGHPQETQYF. The CDR3 nucleotides read TGTGCCAGCAGCTTAGGACACCCACAAGAGACCCAGTACTTC.

The sample holds a few counts of this clonotype. V usage is TRBV19 and J usage is TRBJ2-1, with 12 bases fitting TRBD2. Germline V CDR1 and CDR2: LNHDA, SQIVND (reference sequence). The CDR3 runs 14 residues. The trim removed 9 bases at V and 7 bases at J, leaving 7 bases unmatched. The CDR3 DNA sequence: TGTGCCAGCAAGACTAGCGGGAGTGGGAATGAGCAGTTCTTC. As protein: CASKTSGSGNEQFF. The whole variable domain, remainder taken from reference TRBV19 and TRBJ2-1, is DGGITQSPKYLFRKEGQNVTLSCEQNLNHDAMYWYRQDPGQGLRLIYYSQIVNDFQKGDIAEGYSVSREKKESFPLTVTSAQKNPTAFYLCASKTSGSGNEQFFGPGTRLTVL.

This chain joins TRBV28 and TRBJ2-7, with TRBD2 as a possible D gene (6 bases). V gave up 1 base and J gave up 3 bases, with 13 bases separating them. Germline CDR1 is MDHEN and CDR2 is SYDVKM. This CDR3 region has 15 residues. The CDR3 here is CASSLYLTSGYEQYF. The CDR3 bases are TGTGCCAGCAGTTTATACCTGACTAGTGGCTACGAGCAGTACTTC.

The chain links TRBV20-1 to TRBJ2-3; no firm D call. Looked up from germline, CDR1 is DFQATT and CDR2 is SNEGSKA (reference sequence). Trimming stripped 1 base from V and 0 bases from J, with 8 bases between. The CDR3 has 14 residues. CDR3 in amino acids: CSARGGSSTDTQYF. The CDR3 DNA is TGCAGTGCTAGAGGGGGTAGCAGCACAGATACGCAGTATTTT.

On this clonotype: Sequence at one end of the junction differs from germline and may be a read error. The V gene is TRBV7-2, the J gene TRBJ2-1; D is possibly TRBD2 (5 bases). This CDR3 is built from 15 residues. Germline V gene sequence: CDR1 SGHTA, CDR2 FQGNSA. The CDR3: CASSLPAEKYNEQLF. The CDR3 bases are TGTGCCAGCAGCTTACCAGCGGAGAAGTACAATGAGCAGTTATTC.

This clonotype has at least ten counts. CDR3 amino acids: CASSPDRYTEAFF. Here the CDR3 DNA reads TGTGCCAGCAGCCCCGACAGATACACTGAAGCTTTCTTT. This rearrangement joins TRBV7-7 to TRBJ1-1; D perhaps matches TRBD1 (5 bases). The germline gives CDR1 SSHAT, CDR2 FNYEAQ (reference sequence). This CDR3 contains 13 residues. V gave up 5 bases and J gave up 3 bases, with 10 bases separating them. The full variable domain, completed using reference TRBV7-7 and TRBJ1-1, is GAGVSQSPRYKVTKRGQDVTLRCDPISSHATLYWYQQALGQGPEFLTYFNYEAQPDKSGLPSDRFSAERPEGSISTLTIQRTEQRDSAMYRCASSPDRYTEAFFGQGTRLTVV.

This clonotype was detected ten times or more. The chain links TRBV28 to TRBJ2-7; D may be TRBD2 (5 bases). The CDR3 has 14 residues. Trimming stripped 1 base from V and 7 bases from J, with 14 bases between. From germline, CDR1 is MDHEN and CDR2 SYDVKM. CDR3 in DNA: TGTGCCAGCAGTTTATTCAGAGTGCCGGGGGAGCAGTACTTC. Its translation: CASSLFRVPGEQYF.

In its sample, this clonotype was seen a few times. The chain carries TRBV4-2 and TRBJ2-2, with 8 bases that match TRBD2. Germline CDR1 is LGHNA and CDR2 is YNFKEQ. This CDR3 contains 17 residues. V dropped 1 base and J dropped 2; count of bases not matched to a gene: 6. DNA for the CDR3: TGTGCCAGCAGCCAAGTCGAAAGCGGGAGAAACACCGGGGAGCTGTTTTTT. Its protein is CASSQVESGRNTGELFF.

This clonotype was detected a few times. The genes are TRBV7-9 and TRBJ1-1, with D tentatively TRBD1 (5 bases). In germline, CDR1 is SEHNR, CDR2 FQNEAQ (reference sequence). Trimming took off 5 bases at V and 4 bases at J, with 8 bases between the two ends. The CDR3 is made up of 12 amino acids. CDR3 coding DNA: TGTGCCAGCAGCCCGACAGTCACTGAAGCTTTCTTT. Translating it yields CASSPTVTEAFF.

The CDR3 DNA follows: TGTGCCAGCAGCCAGGGCCAACCGGGACACTCATATCAGCCCCAGCATTTT. Its translation: CASSQGQPGHSYQPQHF. The chain links TRBV4-2 to TRBJ1-5; the D gene is possibly TRBD1 (6 bases). V lost 3 bases to trimming and J lost 5 bases, with 20 bases between them. The CDR3 contains 17 residues. Germline V gene lookup returns CDR1 LGHNA and CDR2 YNFKEQ.

The chain is built from TRBV20-1 and TRBJ2-2; D gene unclear. The V and J ends lost 0 bases and 8 bases respectively, with 4 bases between them. The CDR3 totals 11 residues. Per germline, CDR1 DFQATT and CDR2 SNEGSKA (reference sequence). The DNA for the CDR3 is TGCAGTGCTAGAGATGGTGGGGAGCTGTTTTTT. Protein product: CSARDGGELFF.

J is TRBJ2-7 and V is TRBV6-2 or TRBV6-3; weak D call: TRBD2 (5 bases). The V end lost 2 bases, the J end lost 0 bases, and 5 bases lay between the germline ends. Germline-derived CDR1 and CDR2 are MNHEY and SVGEGT. The length of the CDR3 is 13 residues. The CDR3 loop is CASSYAGSYEQYV. The CDR3 nucleotides read TGTGCCAGCAGTTACGCGGGCTCCTACGAGCAGTACGTC.

The chain combines TRBV12-3 or TRBV12-4 with TRBJ1-1, with 7 bases that match TRBD1. This CDR3 spans 18 amino acids. The V segment lost 4 bases and the J segment 1 base; nucleotides outside the gene matches: 15. The CDR3 nucleotides read TGTGCCAGCAGTTCCCCGACAGGGTCACTAATGGCGAACACTGAAGCTTTCTTT. It translates to CASSSPTGSLMANTEAFF.

CDR3 protein: CASSRTTGLNYGYTF. The DNA for the CDR3 is TGTGCCAGCAGCCGAACGACGGGCCTTAACTATGGCTACACCTTC. This chain connects TRBV3-1 to TRBJ1-2; D is unclear. CDR1 is LGHDT, CDR2 YNNKEL, per germline (reference sequence). This CDR3 has 15 residues. V shed 4 bases and J shed 1 base, with 13 bases lying between them. Combining the CDR3 with reference TRBV3-1 and TRBJ1-2 gives the whole variable domain DTAVSQTPKYLVTQMGNDKSIKCEQNLGHDTMYWYKQDSKKFLKIMFSYNNKELIINETVPNRFSPKSPDKAHLNLHINSLELGDSAVYFCASSRTTGLNYGYTFGSGTRLTVV.

This chain uses TRBV6-5 with TRBJ2-1; D might be TRBD2 (6 bases). The CDR3 consists of 12 residues. The V gene lost 4 bases and the J gene lost 12 bases, with 13 bases spanning the gap. From germline, CDR1 is MNHEY and CDR2 SVGAGI. The CDR3: CASSSRLGRQFF. The CDR3 DNA reads TGTGCCAGCAGTTCCAGACTAGGTCGGCAGTTCTTC.

A few counts support this clonotype. The gene calls are TRBV5-1 and TRBJ2-5, with no clear D. Per the germline V gene, CDR1 is SGHRS and CDR2 is YFSETQ. V lost 4 bases to trimming and J lost 1 base, with 11 bases between them. The CDR3 is 14 amino acids. This CDR3 is CASSPNPPQETQYF. CDR3 nucleotides: TGCGCCAGCAGCCCCAACCCGCCCCAAGAGACCCAGTACTTC.

The chain joins TRBV4-1 to TRBJ2-7; 7 bases map to TRBD1. CDR1 is MGHRA and CDR2 is YSYEKL in the germline V gene. CDR3 length: 13 amino acids. J was trimmed by 6 bases and V by 2 bases; bases with no gene match: 4. CDR3 coding DNA: TGCGCCAGCAGCCAATTGACAGGGACCGAGCAGTACGTC. It encodes CASSQLTGTEQYV.

This clonotype was observed many times. The V and J genes are TRBV7-2 and TRBJ1-2; D is perhaps TRBD1 (6 bases). The CDR3 consists of 16 residues. V was cut by 0 bases and J by 6 bases, with 17 bases left in between. Germline lookup yields CDR1 SGHTA and CDR2 FQGNSA. The CDR3 region has the DNA TGTGCCAGCAGCTTAGCGCTACAGGGAAACCGGGATGGCTACACCTTC. It codes for CASSLALQGNRDGYTF.

The chain has TRBV5-1 and TRBJ1-2, with D maybe TRBD1 (6 bases). The CDR3 covers 15 residues. Deletions cut 0 bases from V and 8 bases from J, with 17 bases between. The germline CDR1 and CDR2 sequences are SGHRS and YFSETQ. This CDR3 is CASSLATLPGGGYTF. Written as DNA, the CDR3 is TGCGCCAGCAGCTTGGCCACGCTCCCCGGGGGCGGCTACACCTTC.

This clonotype showed up just a few times. This chain joins TRBV4-1 and TRBJ2-6, with TRBD1 matching 8 bases. V lost 2 bases to trimming and J lost 0 bases; unmatched junction nucleotides: 9. Germline values: CDR1 MGHRA, CDR2 YSYEKL. There are 19 residues in the CDR3. CDR3 in amino acids: CASSQFTGGQVSGANVLTF. The CDR3 DNA sequence: TGCGCCAGCAGCCAATTTACAGGGGGACAGGTCTCTGGGGCCAACGTCCTGACTTTC.